This T cell receptor beta chain was profiled in a study of blood T cells in healthy people across ages. Turning to the study itself: About one barcoded beta molecule per two T cells came from capture by template switching.

The use of a sample-barcoded 5' primer and a J-beta primer mix characterized a second PCR of roughly 7 to 12 cycles. Per sample, CDR3-containing paired-end reads numbered at least 2.5 million. TCRdb reprocessed the 5' RACE reads with MiXCR, giving one entry per CDR3 protein. The sample shows around 1,500,000 distinct CDR3 sequences, about 40% of them seen only once. General study findings and limits: Donor CMV status, an unknown factor, possibly confounded changes in expanded clonotypes.

Isolated PBMCs totaled at least 7 million in each sample. Looked up from germline, CDR1 is WSHSY and CDR2 is SAAADI. Trimming pared 0 bases from V and 11 bases from J, leaving 13 bases between. The CDR3 loop spans 13 amino acids. Regarding this clonotype: Its antigen is as yet unknown.

The source material was blood. The source is a woman between 18 and 29 years old in good health. V is TRBV10-2 and J is TRBJ1-2; the D gene is possibly TRBD1 (6 bases). CDR3 loop: CASSESRSGAYTF. DNA for the CDR3: TGCGCCAGCAGTGAGTCGAGGTCAGGGGCTTACACCTTC.